This record looks at one T cell receptor (beta chain) sequence and its context. Its antigen is not identified. Other nucleotide sequences from this sample produce the same CDR3. These data originate in a study of shared clonotypes between healthy human individuals. Overall study findings and caveats: Genetic and exposure-history diversity was limited by the few donors.

Deep-level running was used for the assay. The table came from immunoSEQ multiplex PCR; TCRdb's copy has only in-frame clones and leaves some out. In the table there are some 2.1 million clones, about 95% of which are singletons. The V and J ends lost 3 bases and 5 bases respectively, with 7 bases between them. The CDR3 extends over 11 amino acids. CDR1 is SQVTM and CDR2 is ANQGSEA in the germline V gene. The naive CD8 fraction comprised CD45RO-negative cells positively selected for CCR7 and excluded terminally differentiated effector memory CD45RA+ cells. The TCR originated in a man younger than 30 in good health. Sequenced sample: naive CD8+ T cells sorted from blood. This rearrangement joins TRBV29-1 to TRBJ1-1; D is uncertain. CDR3 nucleotide sequence: TGCAGCGTTGAGGGAGATACTGAAGCTTTCTTT. Translating gives CSVEGDTEAFF. The full variable domain, its missing parts supplied by reference TRBV29-1 and TRBJ1-1, is SAVISQKPSRDICQRGTSLTIQCQVDSQVTMMFWYRQQPGQSLTLIATANQGSEATYESGFVIDKFPISRPNLTFSTLTVSNMSPEDSSIYLCSVEGDTEAFFGQGTRLTVV.